The clone carrying this T cell receptor beta chain was seen only a few times. The target antigen is unknown. Since a much larger clone is just one base distant, this may be a read error. What was sequenced were expressed TCRB transcripts, since all of the isolated RNA had been reverse transcribed. Sequencing used immunoSEQ multiplex PCR; TCRdb keeps in-frame clones, though not all of them. This table has about 220,000 clones, about 11% appearing once. Germline V gives CDR1 SGHNT, CDR2 YYREEE (reference sequence). V lost 0 bases and J 5 bases, leaving 6 bases between the germline ends. The CDR3 is made up of 12 amino acids. This specimen comes from a study of beta chain features in type 1 diabetes. Sorting with CD45RO/CCR7/CD25/CD127/CD95/CD27 yielded naive, central memory, regulatory and stem-like memory CD4+ cells. Study observations and caveats: Shorter templates might be favored by PCR, and equally so in patients and in controls. Relative to healthy donors, patients appeared to have naive, central memory and Treg TCRB repertoires that were more similar. Insertions were fewer and deletions more numerous at VDJ junctions in type 1 diabetes patients.

Sequencing was done on a sample of central memory CD4+ T cells from blood. The V call is TRBV5-4, the J call TRBJ2-7, with no clear D. The source of this sequence is a man aged 18 to 30 in good health. The chain's CDR3 is CASSLDGNEQYF. The CDR3 DNA reads as TGTGCCAGCAGCTTGGACGGAAACGAGCAGTACTTC.